This T cell receptor (beta chain) is from a study of cytomegalovirus exposure and HLA in healthy donors. Points from the study as a whole: Roughly even sequencing depth across donors was the assumption behind the presence/absence analyses. Analysis was carried out at a later point, and it linked a missense DCLRE1C variant to TCR beta V- and J-gene trimming.

Germline trimming cut 5 bases from V and 0 bases from J; bases unmatched to any gene: 9. The CDR3 length is 16 residues. The V gene's germline CDR1 is MNHEY and CDR2 SMNVEV (reference sequence). Note on this clone: The antigen remains undetermined.

Amplification used 60 Vbeta primers and 13 Jbeta primers. Here immunoSEQ multiplex PCR was the method, and the copy in TCRdb shows in-frame clones only, minus some. Of roughly 140,000 clones in the sample, 80% to 90% were seen once. Material: PBMCs. This chain joins TRBV27 and TRBJ2-7; 8 bases map to TRBD2. This TCR derives from a woman between 18 and 29 years old in good health and CMV-seronegative. The CDR3 region has the DNA TGTGCCAGCAGTCCACTAGCGGTGGGGAGCTCCTACGAGCAGTACTTC. It is translated as CASSPLAVGSSYEQYF.